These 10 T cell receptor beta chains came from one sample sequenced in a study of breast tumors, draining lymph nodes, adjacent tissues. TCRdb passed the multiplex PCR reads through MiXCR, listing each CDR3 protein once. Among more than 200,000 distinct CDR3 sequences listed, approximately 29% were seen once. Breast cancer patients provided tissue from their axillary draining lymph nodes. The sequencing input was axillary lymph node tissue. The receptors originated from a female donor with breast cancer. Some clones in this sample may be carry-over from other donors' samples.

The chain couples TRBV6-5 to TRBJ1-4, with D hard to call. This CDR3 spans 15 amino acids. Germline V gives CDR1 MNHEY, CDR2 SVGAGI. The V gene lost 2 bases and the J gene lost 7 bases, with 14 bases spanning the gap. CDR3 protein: CASSYGLRVGEKLFF. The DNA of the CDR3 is TGTGCCAGCAGTTACGGACTCCGGGTCGGTGAAAAACTGTTTTTT.

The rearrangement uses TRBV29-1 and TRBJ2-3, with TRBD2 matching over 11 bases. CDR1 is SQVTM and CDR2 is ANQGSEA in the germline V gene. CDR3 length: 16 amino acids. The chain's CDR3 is CSYGRTSGPHTDTQYF. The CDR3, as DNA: TGCAGTTACGGACGGACTAGCGGGCCACACACAGATACGCAGTATTTT.

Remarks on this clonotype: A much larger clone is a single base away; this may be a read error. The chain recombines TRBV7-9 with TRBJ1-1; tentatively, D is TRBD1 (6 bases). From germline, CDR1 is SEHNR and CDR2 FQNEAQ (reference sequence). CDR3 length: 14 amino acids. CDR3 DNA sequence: TGTGCCCGCAGCTTAGGCAGGGGGAACACTGAAGCTTTCTTT. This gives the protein CARSLGRGNTEAFF.

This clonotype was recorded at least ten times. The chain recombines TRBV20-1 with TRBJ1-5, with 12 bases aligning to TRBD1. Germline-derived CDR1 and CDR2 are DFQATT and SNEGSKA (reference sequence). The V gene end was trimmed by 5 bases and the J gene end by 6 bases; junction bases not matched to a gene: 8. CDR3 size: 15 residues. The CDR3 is CSAGRGTGGTQPQHF. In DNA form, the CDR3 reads TGCAGTGCTGGACGTGGGACAGGGGGCACTCAGCCCCAGCATTTT.

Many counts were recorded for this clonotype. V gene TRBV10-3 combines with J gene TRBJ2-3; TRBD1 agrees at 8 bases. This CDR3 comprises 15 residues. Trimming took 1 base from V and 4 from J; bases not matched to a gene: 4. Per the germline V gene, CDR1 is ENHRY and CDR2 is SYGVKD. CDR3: CAISEFQGASDTQYF. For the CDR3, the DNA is TGTGCCATCAGTGAGTTCCAGGGGGCTTCAGATACGCAGTATTTT.

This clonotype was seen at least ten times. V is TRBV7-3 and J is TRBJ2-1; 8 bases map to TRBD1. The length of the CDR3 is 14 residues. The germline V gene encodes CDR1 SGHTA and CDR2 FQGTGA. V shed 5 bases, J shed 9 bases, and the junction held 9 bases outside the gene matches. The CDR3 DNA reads TGTGCCAGCAGCCCAGGGGGCTTCACTGGTGAGCAGTTCTTC. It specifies CASSPGGFTGEQFF.

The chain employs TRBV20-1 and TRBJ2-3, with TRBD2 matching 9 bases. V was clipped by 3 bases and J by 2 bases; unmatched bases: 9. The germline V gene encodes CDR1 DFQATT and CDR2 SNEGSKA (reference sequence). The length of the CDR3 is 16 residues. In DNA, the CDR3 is TGCAGTGCTAGTGGTGCGGGAGGGGTCTTCACAGATACGCAGTATTTT. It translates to CSASGAGGVFTDTQYF.

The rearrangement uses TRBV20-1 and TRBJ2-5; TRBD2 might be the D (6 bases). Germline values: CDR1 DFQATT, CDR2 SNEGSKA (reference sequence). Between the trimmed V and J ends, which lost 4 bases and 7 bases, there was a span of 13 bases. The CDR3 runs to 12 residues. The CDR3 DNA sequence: TGCAGTGCTAACCGGGAGTACCGGACCCAGTACTTC. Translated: CSANREYRTQYF.

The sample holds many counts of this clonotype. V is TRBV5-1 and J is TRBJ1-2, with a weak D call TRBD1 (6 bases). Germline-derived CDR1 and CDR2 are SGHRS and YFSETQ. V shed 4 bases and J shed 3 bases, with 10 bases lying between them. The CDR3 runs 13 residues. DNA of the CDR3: TGCGCCAGCAGCGCCGACAGGCACTATGGCTACACCTTC. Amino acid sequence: CASSADRHYGYTF.

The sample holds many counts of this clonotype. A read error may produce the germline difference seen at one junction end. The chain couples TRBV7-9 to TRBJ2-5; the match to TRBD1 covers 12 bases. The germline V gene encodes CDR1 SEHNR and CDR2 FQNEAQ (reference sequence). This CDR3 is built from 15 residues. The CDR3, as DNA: TGTGCCAGCACCAAACATGGGACAGGGGGCGAGACCCAGCACTTC. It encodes CASTKHGTGGETQHF. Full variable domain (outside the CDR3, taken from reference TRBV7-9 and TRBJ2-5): DTGVSQNPRHKITKRGQNVTFRCDPISEHNRLYWYRQTLGQGPEFLTYFQNEAQLEKSRLLSDRFSAERPKGSFSTLEIQRTEQGDSAMYLCASTKHGTGGETQHFGPGTRLLVL.